This T cell receptor (beta chain) was sequenced in a study of blood T cell repertoires in COVID-19. Overall study context: Samples representing acute and convalescent COVID-19 were sourced from the United States, Italy and Spain. The analysed material was cDNA or gDNA that came from T cells, B-cell-depleted T cells, or PBMCs.

V shed 2 bases and J shed 3 bases, with 16 bases lying between them. The CDR3 is 16 residues long. CDR1 and CDR2 from the germline V gene are SGHAT and FQNNGV. In the original processing: Reference gene primers were amplified, and this amplification served to estimate nucleated cell counts. Data came from immunoSEQ multiplex PCR; TCRdb stores just in-frame clones and leaves some out. That table furnishes V, J and clone size, whereas the DNA furnished D and trimming. The sample lists about 110,000 clones; approximately 79% were seen once. Sequences were obtained from peripheral blood. The sequence derives from a man aged 65-85 years with active or convalescent COVID-19. V and J are TRBV11-2 and TRBJ1-2; D not certain. CDR3 sequence reads: CASSLSLAGSYYGYTF. In nucleotides, the CDR3 is TGTGCCAGCAGCTTAAGCTTAGCGGGTTCGTACTATGGCTACACCTTC. The full variable domain, completed using reference TRBV11-2 and TRBJ1-2, is EAGVAQSPRYKIIEKRQSVAFWCNPISGHATLYWYQQILGQGPKLLIQFQNNGVVDDSQLPKDRFSAERLKGVDSTLKIQPAKLEDSAVYLCASSLSLAGSYYGYTFGSGTRLTVV.